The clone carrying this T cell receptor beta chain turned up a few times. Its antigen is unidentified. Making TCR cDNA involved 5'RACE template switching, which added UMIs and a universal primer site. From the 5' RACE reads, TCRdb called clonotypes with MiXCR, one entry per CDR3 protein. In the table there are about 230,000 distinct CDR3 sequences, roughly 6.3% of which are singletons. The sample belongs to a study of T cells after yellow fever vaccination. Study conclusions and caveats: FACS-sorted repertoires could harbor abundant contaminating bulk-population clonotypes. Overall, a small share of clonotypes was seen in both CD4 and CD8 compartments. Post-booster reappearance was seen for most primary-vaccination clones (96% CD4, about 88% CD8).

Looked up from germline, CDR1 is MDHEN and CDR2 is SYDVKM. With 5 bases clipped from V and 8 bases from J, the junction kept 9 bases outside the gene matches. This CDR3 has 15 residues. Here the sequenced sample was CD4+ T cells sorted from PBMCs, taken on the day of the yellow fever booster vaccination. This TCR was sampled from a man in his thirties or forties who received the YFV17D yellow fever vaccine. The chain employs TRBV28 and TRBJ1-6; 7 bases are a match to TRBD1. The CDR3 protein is CASSLMDRTDSPLHF. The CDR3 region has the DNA TGTGCCAGCAGTCTCATGGACAGGACGGATTCACCCCTCCACTTT.